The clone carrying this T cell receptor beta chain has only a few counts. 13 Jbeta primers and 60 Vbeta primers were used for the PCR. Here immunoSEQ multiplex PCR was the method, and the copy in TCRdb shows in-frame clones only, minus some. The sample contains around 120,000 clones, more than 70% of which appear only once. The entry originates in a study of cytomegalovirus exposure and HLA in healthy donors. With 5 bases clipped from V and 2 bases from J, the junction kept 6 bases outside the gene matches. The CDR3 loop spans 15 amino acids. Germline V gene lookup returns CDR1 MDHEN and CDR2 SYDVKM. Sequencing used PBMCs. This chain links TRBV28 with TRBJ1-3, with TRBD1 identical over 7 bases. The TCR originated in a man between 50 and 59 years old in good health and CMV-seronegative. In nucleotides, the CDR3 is TGTGCCAGCAGTGCAACAGGGGTTGCTGGAAACACCATATATTTT. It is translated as CASSATGVAGNTIYF.